This T cell receptor beta chain was sequenced in a study of OX40 agonist ivuxolimab in advanced cancers. Study-level background: Patients with prior anti-PD-1, anti-PD-L1 or anti-CTLA-4 therapy were eligible; about 41% had some.

CDR3 length equals 18 residues. Germline V CDR1 and CDR2: SGHNT, YYREEE (reference sequence). V shed 0 bases, J shed 7 bases, and the junction held 17 bases outside the gene matches. The method was immunoSEQ multiplex PCR; TCRdb's version includes in-frame clones alone and lacks a portion of them. The table records approximately 69,000 clones, about 85% of them present only once. This clone was observed a few times. The sequencing used CD4+ or CD8+ T cells sorted from blood, collected in a trial of the OX40 agonist ivuxolimab. V and J are TRBV5-4 and TRBJ2-5; the match to TRBD2 covers 8 bases. This TCR was sampled from an adult with an advanced solid tumor such as melanoma, head and neck, liver or kidney cancer. This CDR3 is CASSLESGTSGRRGTQYF. The CDR3 nucleotides are TGTGCCAGCAGCTTGGAAAGTGGGACTAGTGGGCGAAGGGGGACCCAGTACTTC.